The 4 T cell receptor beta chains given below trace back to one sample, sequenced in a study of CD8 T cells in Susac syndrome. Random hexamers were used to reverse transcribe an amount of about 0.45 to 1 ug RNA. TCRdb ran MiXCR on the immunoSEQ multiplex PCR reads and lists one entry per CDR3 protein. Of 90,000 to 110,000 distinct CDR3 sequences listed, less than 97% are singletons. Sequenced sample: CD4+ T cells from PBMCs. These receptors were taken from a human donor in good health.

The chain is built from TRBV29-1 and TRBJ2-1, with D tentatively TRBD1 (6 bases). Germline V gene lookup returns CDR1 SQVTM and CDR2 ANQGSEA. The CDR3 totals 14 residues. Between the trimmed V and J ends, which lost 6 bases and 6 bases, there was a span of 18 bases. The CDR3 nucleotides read TGCAGCGTAGAATCACAGGGAAGGGGCAATGAGCAGTTCTTC. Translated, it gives CSVESQGRGNEQFF.

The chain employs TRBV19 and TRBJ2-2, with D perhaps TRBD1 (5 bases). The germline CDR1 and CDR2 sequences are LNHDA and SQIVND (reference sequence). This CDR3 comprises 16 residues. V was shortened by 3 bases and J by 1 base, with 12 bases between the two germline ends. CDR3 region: CASSITPGLNTGELFF. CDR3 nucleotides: TGTGCCAGTAGTATTACACCAGGGCTGAACACCGGGGAGCTGTTTTTT.

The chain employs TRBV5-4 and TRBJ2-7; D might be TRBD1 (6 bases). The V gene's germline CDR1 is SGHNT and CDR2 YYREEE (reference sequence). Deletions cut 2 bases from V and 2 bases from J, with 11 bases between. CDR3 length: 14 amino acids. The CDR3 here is CASSFDRGTYEQYF. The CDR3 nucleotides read TGTGCCAGCAGCTTCGATAGGGGGACCTACGAGCAGTACTTC.

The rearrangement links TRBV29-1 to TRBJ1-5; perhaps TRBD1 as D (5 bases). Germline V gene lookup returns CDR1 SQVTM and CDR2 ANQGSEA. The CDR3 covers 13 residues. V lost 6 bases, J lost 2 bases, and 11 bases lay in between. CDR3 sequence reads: CSVGTDGNQPQHF. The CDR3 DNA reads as TGCAGCGTCGGGACCGATGGCAATCAGCCCCAGCATTTT. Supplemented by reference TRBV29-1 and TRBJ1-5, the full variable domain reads SAVISQKPSRDICQRGTSLTIQCQVDSQVTMMFWYRQQPGQSLTLIATANQGSEATYESGFVIDKFPISRPNLTFSTLTVSNMSPEDSSIYLCSVGTDGNQPQHFGDGTRLSIL.